These T cell receptor beta chains were read from a single sample in a study of graft-versus-host responses after intestinal transplantation. These receptors are not linked to any known antigen. Measured with immunoSEQ multiplex PCR; TCRdb has only the in-frame clones, and not every one. The sample records more than 70,000 clones, 90% being singletons. This material consisted of unstimulated CD4+ T cells sorted from spleen or lymph node cells, taken before intestinal transplant. These receptors all stem from a human donor who received an intestinal transplant. The CDR3 runs from the conserved cysteine through the conserved F or W. Size is stated for part of the rows, as once, few or many counts, or as a class when the clone is expanded.

CDR3,size,V,J
CASSPDGYGGGATDTQYF,.,TRBV11-3,TRBJ2-3
CASSPGLGTETQYF,.,TRBV4-1,TRBJ2-5
CASRRGNNEQFF,.,TRBV19,TRBJ2-1
CASSWSIGEKLFF,.,TRBV7-9,TRBJ1-4
CASSWTDRSYNSPLHF,few,TRBV6-5,TRBJ1-6
CASSLTGAGETQYF,.,TRBV5-4,TRBJ2-5
CASSLVPGSSGNTIYF,.,TRBV5-1,TRBJ1-3
CASRDGTGWEKLFF,.,TRBV10-2,TRBJ1-4
CASSPTAGLETQYF,.,TRBV18,TRBJ2-5
CASSQGRVSYNEQFF,.,TRBV4-2,TRBJ2-1
CASSSPLRDSGNTIYF,.,TRBV7-9,TRBJ1-3
CASTNRPSRQDEAFF,.,TRBV19,TRBJ1-1
CSARVLDTQYF,.,TRBV29-1,TRBJ2-3
CASLAGAFF,.,TRBV7-9,TRBJ1-1
CASSERTQTMDTQYF,once,TRBV2,TRBJ2-3
CASSYSVQSGAYEQYF,.,TRBV6-5,TRBJ2-7
CASSGDSNYGYTF,.,TRBV2,TRBJ1-2
CASRDRWNTEAFF,.,TRBV27,TRBJ1-1
CASSSDWSSPLHF,.,TRBV7-9,TRBJ1-6
CASRVAGTGGEQYF,once,TRBV7-3,TRBJ2-7
CASSLGYWRGETDTQYF,once,TRBV11-3,TRBJ2-3
CASSLPRAGDNEQFF,.,TRBV7-9,TRBJ2-1
CASGLPSGTDTQYF,once,TRBV12-5,TRBJ2-3
CASSRADRGNEQFF,.,TRBV6-5,TRBJ2-1
CASSLGRDQQFF,once,TRBV5-6,TRBJ2-1
CASSTRGQMNTEAFF,.,TRBV19,TRBJ1-1
CASRVAGGTQETQYF,.,TRBV6-6,TRBJ2-5
CASSGWGGASEKLFF,.,TRBV28,TRBJ1-4
CASSLVRTGDDGAFF,.,TRBV5-1,TRBJ1-1
CASTRGGLTEAFF,.,TRBV6-1,TRBJ1-1
CASSDSGRGGSETQYF,.,TRBV2,TRBJ2-5
CASSTRTGGNTIYF,.,TRBV13,TRBJ1-3
CASSVDRDTEAFF,.,TRBV11-2,TRBJ1-1
CASSLGSNTEAFF,.,TRBV13,TRBJ1-1
CASSLGPAPHSTDTQYF,.,TRBV5-1,TRBJ2-3
CASSPNLAPLNTGELFF,.,TRBV5-4,TRBJ2-2
CASSVPSGNTEAFF,.,TRBV9,TRBJ1-1
CASSLARGTGLRLGYTF,.,TRBV7-9,TRBJ1-2
CATNPGLGNSPLHF,.,TRBV15,TRBJ1-6
CASSRDRVNQYF,.,TRBV6-5,TRBJ2-5
CASSKQGGNQPQHF,.,TRBV11-2,TRBJ1-5
CASSIGGTGFYEQYF,once,TRBV19,TRBJ2-7
CASSITGSNQPQHF,.,TRBV19,TRBJ1-5
CASSQDSYGYTF,.,TRBV4-1,TRBJ1-2
CAISGQESNQPQHF,.,TRBV10-3,TRBJ1-5
CASSAGTVRETQYF,.,TRBV9,TRBJ2-5
CASSVSGGVGDEQFF,.,TRBV9,TRBJ2-1
CASSPGLAGAQETQYF,.,TRBV9,TRBJ2-5
CASSGGAGELFF,.,TRBV19,TRBJ2-2
CASSHLSGESSYEQYF,.,TRBV4-2,TRBJ2-7
CASSGGQGGTGELFF,.,TRBV6-1,TRBJ2-2
CASSEAESHYSNQPQHF,.,TRBV6-1,TRBJ1-5
CASSTPGFVPYEQYF,.,TRBV11-2,TRBJ2-7
CASSYRGISTEAFF,.,TRBV6-5,TRBJ1-1
CASAGYRYGYTF,.,TRBV6-1,TRBJ1-2
CSVEGGTGVHEQYF,.,TRBV29-1,TRBJ2-7
CASPGQGGGYTF,.,TRBV18,TRBJ1-2
CASSLFAGVGNTIYF,.,TRBV7-2,TRBJ1-3
CASRETDDTEAFF,.,TRBV5-1,TRBJ1-1